The rows below give T cell receptor beta chains drawn from one sample of a study of beta chain features in type 1 diabetes. Clones were sequenced by immunoSEQ multiplex PCR, and TCRdb holds only the in-frame ones, with some missing. Among around 120,000 clones listed, 17% were seen once. The source material was central memory CD4+ T cells from blood. These receptors came from a man aged 18 to 30 with type 1 diabetes. The CDR3 runs from the conserved cysteine through the conserved F or W. Each record gives: V gene, J gene, clone size, CDR3 protein. The size of a clone is reported for some rows only, either as once, few or many, or as a class for expanded clones.

>TRBV29-1|TRBJ2-3|NA
CSARIGSGPVTDTQYF
>TRBV6-5|TRBJ2-5|few
CASKGPVQETQYF
>TRBV27|TRBJ2-7|NA
CASRFRQGHEQYF
>TRBV29-1|TRBJ2-3|NA
CSVRRGPDTQYF
>TRBV4-1|TRBJ2-3|NA
CASSLGTSGGGDTQYF
>TRBV11-3|TRBJ2-3|NA
CASSLDPGGADTQYF
>TRBV5-1|TRBJ1-4|NA
CASSRGQGASNDEKLFF
>TRBV19|TRBJ1-1|few
CASRSDPLYDTEAFF
>TRBV27|TRBJ2-5|NA
CASSSDGGAQYF
>TRBV7-6|TRBJ2-2|many
CASLRASGTGELFF
>TRBV19|TRBJ2-2|NA
CASRLATGSTGELFF
>TRBV30|TRBJ1-1|few
CAWRDRANTEAFF
>TRBV6-5|TRBJ1-2|NA
CASRQGQGIGGYTF
>TRBV6-5|TRBJ2-7|few
CASTPPGGYEQYF
>TRBV6-1|TRBJ1-2|NA
CASSGGGRAGGYTF
>TRBV20-1|TRBJ2-7|few
CSIGPLYEQYF
>TRBV7-2|TRBJ2-3|few
CASSLIDTQYF
>TRBV18|TRBJ2-1|few
CASSPWDSEQFF
>TRBV9|TRBJ1-5|NA
CASSVAGGANQPQHF
>TRBV5-1|TRBJ2-2|few
CASSLTSGETGELFF
>TRBV9|TRBJ2-1|NA
CASSVSGTSGYNEQFF
>TRBV5-1|TRBJ2-1|many
CASSLDLGSSYNEQFF
>TRBV7-2|TRBJ2-1|few
CASSPYNEQFF
>TRBV29-1|TRBJ2-2|few
CSGTRGPSNTGELFF
>TRBV28|TRBJ1-3|few
CASSLWPGEGHTIYF
>TRBV7-9|TRBJ2-7|NA
CASSRGWSGSYEQYF
>TRBV7-9|TRBJ1-6|few
CASSLQATSPLHF
>TRBV30|TRBJ2-7|NA
CAWSVGTGLGEQYF
>TRBV5-4|TRBJ2-4|few
CASSLVHPGDKNIQYF
>TRBV16|TRBJ1-2|few
CASSQRQTYGYTF
>TRBV6-5|TRBJ2-5|once
CASSYSAGAGEETQYF
>TRBV5-1|TRBJ1-5|NA
CASSLGLDNQPQHF
>TRBV7-2|TRBJ1-6|many
CASSSGQGLGSPLHF
>TRBV7-2|TRBJ1-1|few
CASSQDWRNTEAFF
>TRBV6-1|TRBJ2-3|NA
CASRQDTDTQYF
>TRBV18|TRBJ2-1|few
CASSPLEGAGNEQFF
>TRBV27|TRBJ1-2|NA
CASSLWGREHYGYTF
>TRBV27|TRBJ1-2|NA
CASSLPLAF
>TRBV19|TRBJ2-3|NA
CASRGTYSTDTQYF
>TRBV25-1|TRBJ2-5|NA
CASSERTHQETQYF
>TRBV27|TRBJ2-7|many
CASSARTGLNYEQYF
>TRBV6-5|TRBJ2-1|NA
CASRQGNEQFF
>TRBV7-2|TRBJ1-4|few
CASSPRSAGTNEKLFF
>TRBV29-1|TRBJ1-1|few
CSVLRTNRAEAFF
>TRBV25-1|TRBJ1-2|NA
CASSEQGTGYGYTF
>TRBV2|TRBJ2-6|NA
CASSAQISGANVLTF
>TRBV30|TRBJ2-3|NA
CAWSILGLAGEGDTQYF